These T cell receptor beta chains were read from a single sample in a study of blood T cell repertoires in COVID-19. The method was immunoSEQ multiplex PCR; TCRdb's version includes in-frame clones alone and lacks a portion of them. Of around 270,000 clones in the sample, 80% to 95% are singletons; the top ten hold approximately 2.5%. The specimen was peripheral blood. Receptors originate from a person aged 18 to 35 with COVID-19, enrolled during active disease. Both conserved end residues are part of each CDR3. The D gene is left open where the match is weak. Size values are once, few and many counts, or a class for expanded clones, and some rows have none.

size: -; J: TRBJ2-2; V: TRBV27; D: TRBD2; CDR3: CASSSLAGLPGELFF; DNA: TGTGCCAGCAGTAGTCTAGCGGGACTCCCCGGGGAGCTGTTTTTT
size: -; J: TRBJ2-5; V: TRBV4-2; D: TRBD2; CDR3: CASSQEETSGRGGYQETQYF; DNA: TGTGCCAGCAGCCAAGAGGAGACTAGCGGGAGAGGGGGGTACCAAGAGACCCAGTACTTC
size: -; J: TRBJ2-1; V: TRBV14; D: -; CDR3: CASSPAVVSGNEQFF; DNA: TGTGCCAGCAGCCCGGCGGTAGTAAGCGGTAATGAGCAGTTCTTC
size: -; J: TRBJ2-7; V: TRBV5-6; D: -; CDR3: CASSLRSDEQYF; DNA: TGTGCCAGCAGCTTGCGGAGTGACGAGCAGTACTTC
size: -; J: TRBJ2-7; V: TRBV27; D: -; CDR3: CASRAAYGPYEQYF; DNA: TGTGCCAGCAGAGCGGCCTACGGTCCCTACGAGCAGTACTTC
size: -; J: TRBJ1-6; V: TRBV7-2; D: -; CDR3: CASSLRAAEKPLHF; DNA: TGTGCCAGCAGCTTAAGGGCAGCGGAAAAACCCCTCCACTTT
size: -; J: TRBJ1-1; V: TRBV7-8; D: -; CDR3: CASSLQGNTEAFF; DNA: TGTGCCAGCAGCTTACAGGGGAACACTGAAGCTTTCTTT
size: -; J: TRBJ2-2; V: TRBV13; D: TRBD2; CDR3: CASSFGGSTGELFF; DNA: TGTGCCAGCAGCTTCGGGGGGAGCACCGGGGAGCTGTTTTTT
size: -; J: TRBJ2-5; V: TRBV4-2; D: TRBD2; CDR3: CASSSIAGGRETQYF; DNA: TGTGCCAGCAGCTCTATAGCGGGAGGACGAGAGACCCAGTACTTC
size: -; J: TRBJ1-5; V: TRBV24-1; D: TRBD1; CDR3: CATSEGPGQGAITGIPLSNQPQHF; DNA: TGTGCCACCAGTGAGGGGCCGGGACAGGGGGCGATTACCGGGATCCCCTTAAGCAATCAGCCCCAGCATTTT
size: once; J: TRBJ2-3; V: TRBV7-9; D: -; CDR3: CASSSRDTQYF; DNA: TGTGCCAGCAGCTCGCGGGATACGCAGTATTTT
size: -; J: TRBJ1-2; V: TRBV12-3/TRBV12-4; D: -; CDR3: CASSLLQYYGYTF; DNA: TGTGCCAGCAGTTTACTGCAGTACTATGGCTACACCTTC
size: -; J: TRBJ2-7; V: TRBV4-2; D: TRBD1; CDR3: CASSRESQGALYEQYF; DNA: TGTGCCAGCAGCCGTGAATCACAGGGGGCCCTATACGAGCAGTACTTC
size: -; J: TRBJ2-5; V: TRBV18; D: -; CDR3: CASSPIGGTETQYF; DNA: TGTGCCAGCTCACCTATTGGCGGTACAGAGACCCAGTACTTC
size: -; J: TRBJ1-2; V: TRBV6-5; D: -; CDR3: CASSIGGLYGYTF; DNA: TGTGCCAGCAGTATCGGGGGATTATATGGCTACACCTTC
size: -; J: TRBJ1-4; V: TRBV3-1/TRBV3-2; D: -; CDR3: CASSRKGEGPNEKLFF; DNA: TGTGCCAGCAGCCGGAAGGGAGAGGGCCCTAATGAAAAACTGTTTTTT
size: -; J: TRBJ2-4; V: TRBV18; D: -; CDR3: CASSPGPQDIQYF; DNA: TGTGCCAGCTCACCAGGCCCCCAGGACATTCAGTACTTC